These 27 T cell receptor beta chains were all obtained from the same sample, sequenced in a study of immune evolution from preneoplasia to lung adenocarcinoma. Profiled with immunoSEQ multiplex PCR; TCRdb holds only in-frame clones, not every one. The table has fewer than 50,000 clones, less than 85% seen once. The sequenced sample was FFPE invasive lung adenocarcinoma tissue. The origin of the receptors is a person aged 55 to 70 with lung adenocarcinoma.

V usage is TRBV7-8 and J usage is TRBJ2-6; no clear D gene. Trimming pared 0 bases from V and 0 bases from J, leaving 12 bases between. The CDR3 extends over 18 amino acids. Looked up from germline, CDR1 is SGHVS and CDR2 is FQNEAQ. CDR3 sequence reads: CASSLAGLDFSGANVLTF. DNA for the CDR3: TGTGCCAGCAGCTTAGCAGGCCTGGATTTCTCTGGGGCCAACGTCCTGACTTTC.

The chain joins TRBV27 to TRBJ1-4; TRBD1 is a possible D gene (5 bases). V was clipped by 10 bases and J by 0 bases, with 12 bases between them. CDR3 size: 14 residues. Germline CDR1 and CDR2: MNHEY and SMNVEV (reference sequence). The CDR3 nucleotides read TGTGCCACCGGGACGGATGCAACTAATGAAAAACTGTTTTTT. Translated, it gives CATGTDATNEKLFF.

This clone showed up just a few times. The chain uses TRBV10-3 and TRBJ1-1; D is possibly TRBD1 (6 bases). Trimming pared 7 bases from V and 1 base from J, leaving 10 bases between. CDR1 is ENHRY, CDR2 SYGVKD, per germline. There are 13 residues in the CDR3. The CDR3 nucleotides read TGTGCCATCACCAGGACAGAGAACACTGAAGCTTTCTTT. This gives the protein CAITRTENTEAFF.

V usage is TRBV30 and J usage is TRBJ1-5, with 8 positions matching TRBD1. The CDR3 has 17 residues. The germline gives CDR1 GTSNPN, CDR2 SVGIG (reference sequence). J gave up 4 bases and V 2 bases, and 13 bases lay outside the gene matches. The CDR3 here is CAWSTGAGGHGNQPQHF. CDR3 bases: TGTGCCTGGAGTACGGGGGCAGGGGGCCACGGTAATCAGCCCCAGCATTTT.

The chain links TRBV7-9 to TRBJ2-3; D uncertain. Germline V gene data show CDR1 as SEHNR and CDR2 as FQNEAQ (reference sequence). CDR3 length equals 12 residues. V gave up 5 bases and J gave up 4 bases, with 7 bases separating them. In DNA form, the CDR3 reads TGTGCCAGCAGCGGGCCTGCAGATACGCAGTATTTT. Encoded protein: CASSGPADTQYF.

In nucleotides, the CDR3 is TGTGCCAGCAGTTTAAAGTCAGGGGGCGTCTACGAGCAGTACTTC. Protein product: CASSLKSGGVYEQYF. V is TRBV27 and J is TRBJ2-7, with 8 bases lining up with TRBD1. J gave up 3 bases and V 2 bases, and 6 bases lay outside the gene matches. The CDR3 length is 15 residues. Germline V gene lookup returns CDR1 MNHEY and CDR2 SMNVEV (reference sequence).

This chain connects TRBV7-7 to TRBJ2-3; 8 nucleotides agree with TRBD1. The CDR3 extends over 14 amino acids. Germline CDR1 is SSHAT and CDR2 is FNYEAQ (reference sequence). The V and J ends lost 5 bases and 4 bases, in that order; junction bases with no gene match: 5. The CDR3 region is CASSPGQGPDTQYF. DNA for the CDR3: TGTGCCAGCAGCCCCGGACAGGGTCCAGATACGCAGTATTTT.

The gene calls are TRBV28 and TRBJ2-1, with 8 positions matching TRBD2. The CDR3 length is 15 residues. V was clipped by 7 bases and J by 10 bases; unmatched bases: 15. Germline lookup yields CDR1 MDHEN and CDR2 SYDVKM. DNA of the CDR3: TGTGCCAGCATCTTAGCGGGACTATCATCGAGCGAGCAGTTCTTC. This encodes CASILAGLSSSEQFF.

This chain connects TRBV6-5 to TRBJ2-7; unclear D gene. CDR3 length: 9 amino acids. V was clipped by 8 bases and J by 3 bases, with 2 bases between them. The germline CDR1 and CDR2 sequences are MNHEY and SVGAGI. The chain's CDR3 is CASGYEQYF. In DNA form, the CDR3 reads TGTGCCAGCGGCTACGAGCAGTACTTC.

The CDR3 region has the DNA TGTGCCAGCAGCTTAGAGGACAGGCTCACAGATACGCAGTATTTT. It specifies CASSLEDRLTDTQYF. The V gene is TRBV11-2, the J gene TRBJ2-3; 7 nucleotides line up with TRBD1. The CDR3 has 15 residues. Germline CDR1 is SGHAT and CDR2 is FQNNGV. The ends lost 0 bases at V and 2 bases at J; junction bases unmatched: 2. The whole variable domain, filled in from reference TRBV11-2 and TRBJ2-3, reads EAGVAQSPRYKIIEKRQSVAFWCNPISGHATLYWYQQILGQGPKLLIQFQNNGVVDDSQLPKDRFSAERLKGVDSTLKIQPAKLEDSAVYLCASSLEDRLTDTQYFGPGTRLTVL.

This chain joins TRBV9 and TRBJ1-1, with D perhaps matching TRBD1 (5 bases). V gave up 3 bases and J gave up 8 bases, with 14 bases separating them. The CDR3 runs 13 residues. The germline gives CDR1 SGDLS, CDR2 YYNGEE. The CDR3 DNA reads TGTGCCAGCAGCGCGGACATGGCGCAAGAAGCTTTCTTT. As protein: CASSADMAQEAFF. Combining the CDR3 with reference TRBV9 and TRBJ1-1 gives the whole variable domain DSGVTQTPKHLITATGQRVTLRCSPRSGDLSVYWYQQSLDQGLQFLIQYYNGEERAKGNILERFSAQQFPDLHSELNLSSLELGDSALYFCASSADMAQEAFFGQGTRLTVV.

The chain uses TRBV30 and TRBJ2-7; weak D call: TRBD2 (7 bases). There are 13 residues in the CDR3. Germline V gives CDR1 GTSNPN, CDR2 SVGIG (reference sequence). The V end was cut by 8 bases, the J end by 2 bases, with 16 bases between. The CDR3: CAMGGGATYEQYF. As DNA, the CDR3 is TGTGCCATGGGAGGGGGTGCTACCTACGAGCAGTACTTC.

The rearrangement joins TRBV7-8 to TRBJ2-1; D is unresolved. The CDR3 totals 13 residues. Trimming removed 5 bases at V and 6 bases at J, with 11 bases between. From germline, CDR1 is SGHVS and CDR2 FQNEAQ. The CDR3, as DNA: TGTGCCAGCAGCCCCTCTAACGGCAATGAGCAGTTCTTC. Protein: CASSPSNGNEQFF.

The rearrangement joins TRBV11-3 to TRBJ2-7; D is undetermined. Germline values: CDR1 SGHNT, CDR2 YENEEA. This CDR3 contains 13 residues. Trimming removed 3 bases at V and 6 bases at J, with 12 bases between. As DNA, the CDR3 is TGTGCCAGCAGCTTGGGCGTGGGATCCGAGCAGTACTTC. This sequence encodes CASSLGVGSEQYF. The variable domain in full, with the rest retrieved from reference TRBV11-3 and TRBJ2-7, is EAGVVQSPRYKIIEKKQPVAFWCNPISGHNTLYWYLQNLGQGPELLIRYENEEAVDDSQLPKDRFSAERLKGVDSTLKIQPAELGDSAVYLCASSLGVGSEQYFGPGTRLTVT.

In its sample, this clone was seen once. The genes are TRBV14 and TRBJ2-5; unclear D gene. V lost 5 bases and J lost 4, with 5 bases in between. There are 11 residues in the CDR3. Germline V gives CDR1 SGHDN, CDR2 FVKESK. In DNA form, the CDR3 reads TGTGCCAGCAGCATCCTAGAGACCCAGTACTTC. The encoded protein is CASSILETQYF.

The chain is built from TRBV30 and TRBJ1-1, with a weak D call TRBD1 (6 bases). Per the germline V gene, CDR1 is GTSNPN and CDR2 is SVGIG (reference sequence). This CDR3 has 13 residues. V was cut by 4 bases and J by 2 bases, with 11 bases left in between. The CDR3 is CAWIRTANTEAFF. The CDR3 DNA sequence: TGTGCCTGGATCCGGACAGCCAACACTGAAGCTTTCTTT.

The chain employs TRBV5-1 and TRBJ2-7; D uncertain. Germline V gene data show CDR1 as SGHRS and CDR2 as YFSETQ. CDR3 length: 12 amino acids. Deletions cut 0 bases from V and 4 bases from J, with 5 bases between. The CDR3 loop is CASSLVGYEQYF. CDR3 in DNA: TGCGCCAGCAGCTTGGTGGGATACGAGCAGTACTTC. The entire variable domain, with the rest obtained from reference TRBV5-1 and TRBJ2-7, is as follows: KAGVTQTPRYLIKTRGQQVTLSCSPISGHRSVSWYQQTPGQGLQFLFEYFSETQRNKGNFPGRFSGRQFSNSRSEMNVSTLELGDSALYLCASSLVGYEQYFGPGTRLTVT.

This chain links TRBV4-2 with TRBJ2-6; no clear D. CDR3 length: 16 residues. The germline CDR1 and CDR2 sequences are LGHNA and YNFKEQ. Trimming removed 1 base from V and 1 base from J, with 8 bases in between. CDR3 bases: TGTGCCAGCAGCCAAGCTGGGTTGTCTGGGGCCAACGTCCTGACTTTC. Translated, it gives CASSQAGLSGANVLTF.

V is TRBV5-1 and J is TRBJ2-1; perhaps D is TRBD1 or TRBD2 (5 bases each). Between the trimmed V and J ends, which lost 5 bases and 8 bases, there was a span of 11 bases. CDR1 is SGHRS and CDR2 is YFSETQ in the germline V gene. The CDR3 covers 12 residues. Written as DNA, the CDR3 is TGCGCCAGCAGGGGGGAACGGGATGAGCAGTTCTTC. Protein sequence: CASRGERDEQFF.

This CDR3 reads CASSLAGTNEKLFF. The CDR3 DNA reads as TGTGCCAGCAGCTTAGCAGGGACAAATGAAAAACTGTTTTTT. The chain couples TRBV7-2 to TRBJ1-4; a weak D match, TRBD1 (6 bases). The germline V gene has CDR1 SGHTA and CDR2 FQGNSA. The CDR3 is 14 amino acids. V gave up 0 bases and J gave up 5 bases, with 7 bases separating them.

The V call is TRBV6-6, the J call TRBJ2-7; 9 nucleotides line up with TRBD1. This CDR3 has 14 amino acids. Germline-derived CDR1 and CDR2 are MNHNY and SVGAGI (reference sequence). V dropped 7 bases and J dropped 6; count of bases not matched to a gene: 10. This CDR3 reads CASKGQGRQAEQYF. The CDR3 coding sequence is TGTGCCAGCAAAGGACAGGGGAGACAGGCCGAGCAGTACTTC.

V is TRBV15 and J is TRBJ1-2, with 10 bases aligning to TRBD1. There are 15 residues in the CDR3. Germline assignment: CDR1 LNHNV and CDR2 YYDKDF (reference sequence). The J segment lost 7 bases and the V segment lost 5 bases, leaving 10 bases of the junction unmatched. The CDR3 DNA reads TGTGCCACCAGCGGCACGTCCGGGACAGGGGTTGGCTACACCTTC. It specifies CATSGTSGTGVGYTF.

The rearrangement joins TRBV29-1 to TRBJ1-2; a weak D match, TRBD1 (5 bases). The CDR3 sequence is 13 residues long. Germline V gene lookup returns CDR1 SQVTM and CDR2 ANQGSEA. Trimming left V 4 bases short and J 4 bases short, with 13 bases between. The CDR3 sequence is CSVATGSLYGYTF. The DNA for the CDR3 is TGCAGCGTTGCTACAGGCAGCCTCTATGGCTACACCTTC.

The chain uses TRBV25-1 and TRBJ2-1, with 12 nucleotides matching TRBD2. V shed 5 bases and J 4 bases; nucleotides not matched to a gene: 3. Germline V gene lookup returns CDR1 MGHDK and CDR2 SYGVNS. The CDR3 consists of 15 residues. The chain's CDR3 is CASSRLAGGYNEQFF. CDR3 DNA: TGTGCCAGCAGTCGCCTAGCGGGAGGGTACAATGAGCAGTTCTTC.

The rearrangement uses TRBV11-2 and TRBJ2-7, with 8 positions matching TRBD1. The CDR3 consists of 18 residues. Germline CDR1 SGHAT, CDR2 FQNNGV. V shed 2 bases and J 0 bases; nucleotides not matched to a gene: 12. CDR3 sequence: CASSLTGGIKGYSYEQYF. As DNA, the CDR3 is TGTGCCAGCAGCTTAACAGGGGGGATTAAAGGGTACTCCTACGAGCAGTACTTC.

The chain recombines TRBV19 with TRBJ2-3, with D uncertain. V was pared by 5 bases and J by 0 bases, with 9 bases between. This CDR3 comprises 14 residues. Per germline, CDR1 LNHDA and CDR2 SQIVND (reference sequence). The CDR3 is CASSSQPSTDTQYF. CDR3 bases: TGTGCCAGTAGTTCGCAACCCAGCACAGATACGCAGTATTTT.

This clone was observed once. The gene calls are TRBV11-3 and TRBJ2-5; the D is unclear. Deletions cut 7 bases from V and 7 bases from J, with 4 bases between. CDR3 size: 9 residues. Germline CDR1 reads SGHNT; CDR2 reads YENEEA. DNA for the CDR3: TGTGCCAGCAATGGGACCCAGTACTTC. Translation: CASNGTQYF. Based on the CDR3 plus reference TRBV11-3 and TRBJ2-5, the full variable domain is EAGVVQSPRYKIIEKKQPVAFWCNPISGHNTLYWYLQNLGQGPELLIRYENEEAVDDSQLPKDRFSAERLKGVDSTLKIQPAELGDSAVYLCASNGTQYFGPGTRLLVL.